The present T cell receptor (beta chain) was sequenced within a study of cytomegalovirus exposure and HLA in healthy donors. On the study more broadly: The early release's HLA-typed donors yielded some 85 million unique TCRs. Study-wide results and caveats: Cytomegalovirus association was listed for 164 TCR beta chains.

Concerning this clone itself: Its antigen is unknown.

Per the germline V gene, CDR1 is SGHRS and CDR2 is YFSETQ. V lost 0 bases and J lost 0, with 7 bases in between. The CDR3 has 15 amino acids. In the PCR, 60 Vbeta and 13 Jbeta primers were used. The repertoire was sequenced with immunoSEQ multiplex PCR; TCRdb's copy has only in-frame clones and lacks some. The sample table includes around 76,000 clones. This clonotype originated in a woman aged 55-75 years in good health and CMV-seronegative. The sample comprised PBMCs. The chain carries TRBV5-1 and TRBJ1-3; D gene unclear. CDR3 in amino acids: CASSLGTTSGNTIYF. DNA of the CDR3: TGCGCCAGCAGCTTGGGTACAACCTCTGGAAACACCATATATTTT.